This is a list of T cell receptor beta chains from one sample in a study of regulatory T cells in long-lasting Graves disease. One entry per CDR3 protein results from TCRdb running MiXCR on the multiplex PCR reads. The table records 200,000 to 300,000 distinct CDR3 sequences, over 20% of them present only once. The starting material was peripheral blood mononuclear cells (PBMCs), obtained at new diagnosis, from a patient treated with antithyroid drugs. The receptor set was obtained from a female donor with Graves disease. Both conserved end residues are part of each CDR3. The D gene is left open where the match is weak. Clone sizes are given selectively: once, few, many, or a class where the clone is expanded.

TRBV7-8,TRBJ1-3,TRBD1,many,TGTGCCAGCAGACAGGGGGCCGACTCTGGAAACACCATATATTTT,CASRQGADSGNTIYF
TRBV7-3,TRBJ2-2,.,.,TGTGCCAGCAGCTCCAACCTAAACGCCGGGGAGCTGTTTTTT,CASSSNLNAGELFF
TRBV19,TRBJ2-3,TRBD2,many,TGTGCCAGTAGTCCCCTGGCGGGAGCTAGCACAGATACGCAGTATTTT,CASSPLAGASTDTQYF
TRBV6-1,TRBJ2-1,.,many,TGTGCCAGCAGCCCGCAGATCGCGGGGGCTATTGAGCAGTTCTTC,CASSPQIAGAIEQFF
TRBV28,TRBJ2-7,.,many,TGTGCCAGCAGCCGAACACCAACCTACGAGCAGTACTTC,CASSRTPTYEQYF
TRBV20-1,TRBJ2-7,TRBD1,many,TGCAGTGCTAGAGATCTTCCGGGACAGGGTAGGAACGAGCAGTACTTC,CSARDLPGQGRNEQYF
TRBV6-2/TRBV6-3,TRBJ2-5,TRBD2,few,TGTGCCAGCAGTTACTCGGGACTAGCGGCCCGTGAGACCCAGTACTTC,CASSYSGLAARETQYF
TRBV19,TRBJ2-2,TRBD2,few,TGTGCCAGTAGTATATGGAGCGGGGGGACCGGGGAGCTGTTTTTT,CASSIWSGGTGELFF
TRBV29-1,TRBJ2-5,.,.,TGCAGCGTTGATGGGGGGCTTCAAGAGACCCAGTACTTC,CSVDGGLQETQYF
TRBV13,TRBJ1-5,.,many,TGTGCCAGCAGCGCTAGGAATACCAATCAGCCCCAGCATTTT,CASSARNTNQPQHF
TRBV12-3/TRBV12-4,TRBJ2-1,TRBD1,many,TGTGCCAGCAGCCACGGACAGGGAAAACCATACAATGAGCAGTTCTTC,CASSHGQGKPYNEQFF
TRBV7-8,TRBJ1-6,.,many,TGTGCCAGCAGCGAGGACCTCGGTATCTCACCCCTCCACTTT,CASSEDLGISPLHF
TRBV20-1,TRBJ2-3,TRBD2,many,TGCAGTGCCCTCCCTTTAGCGGGGGGCACAGATACGCAGTATTTT,CSALPLAGGTDTQYF
TRBV29-1,TRBJ2-1,.,many,TGCAGCGTCTCGACAATGGATGAGCAGTTCTTC,CSVSTMDEQFF
TRBV10-2,TRBJ2-7,.,few,TGCGCCAGCACCGACATTAGCCACGAGCAGTACTTC,CASTDISHEQYF
TRBV12-3/TRBV12-4,TRBJ2-1,TRBD2,few,TGTGCCAGCAGTCCTGGGACTGGCGGGGGTAATGAGCAGTTCTTC,CASSPGTGGGNEQFF
TRBV27,TRBJ2-1,.,many,TGTGCCAGCAGTTTATCGGAGGGTGGCAATGAGCAGTTCTTC,CASSLSEGGNEQFF
TRBV2,TRBJ2-6,.,many,TGTGCCAGCAGTGGGTTGGTCCCTGGGGCCAACGTCCTGACTTTC,CASSGLVPGANVLTF
TRBV6-1,TRBJ2-1,.,many,TGTGCCAGCAGGCCCCAGGGTAACGATGAGCAGTTCTTC,CASRPQGNDEQFF
TRBV7-9,TRBJ2-1,TRBD1,many,TGTGCCGGGGGCGGGACAGGTGGACAGAAGGAGCAGTTCTTC,CAGGGTGGQKEQFF
TRBV6-1,TRBJ2-7,.,many,TGTGCCAGCAGGGACGCCTACGAGCAGTACTTC,CASRDAYEQYF
TRBV5-8,TRBJ2-1,TRBD1,.,TGTGCCAGCAGCTCGGGACAGCACTACAATGAGCAGTTCTTC,CASSSGQHYNEQFF
TRBV20-1,TRBJ2-7,TRBD2,many,TGCAGTGTTTCCCTCGGGACTAGCGGGGATTACGAGCAGTACTTC,CSVSLGTSGDYEQYF
TRBV6-5,TRBJ1-1,TRBD1,many,TGTGCCAGCAGTTACTCCAAAAACAGACAGGGCATGAACACTGAAGCTTTCTTT,CASSYSKNRQGMNTEAFF
TRBV6-2/TRBV6-3,TRBJ2-7,.,many,TGTGCCAGCAGTCTCCGGGCGGTACAGTACTTC,CASSLRAVQYF
TRBV14,TRBJ2-7,TRBD1,.,TGTGCCAGCAGTCACAGGGGAACCTACGAGCAGTACTTC,CASSHRGTYEQYF
TRBV3-1,TRBJ2-7,.,.,TGTGCCAGCAGCTCGGGATTTAAAGCCTACGAGCAGTACTTC,CASSSGFKAYEQYF
TRBV7-2,TRBJ2-3,TRBD2,.,TGTGCCAGCAGCGCTATGTGGACTAGCGGGGCAGATACGCAGTATTTT,CASSAMWTSGADTQYF
TRBV6-2/TRBV6-3,TRBJ2-7,.,.,TGTGCCAGCAGTTACCGAGACGGGTGGGGCTCCTACGAGCAGTACTTC,CASSYRDGWGSYEQYF
TRBV24-1,TRBJ2-7,.,few,TGTGCCACCAGTCCGAGTGGCAGGGGCTACGAGCAGTACTTC,CATSPSGRGYEQYF
TRBV12-3/TRBV12-4,TRBJ2-6,.,many,TGTGCCAGCAGGCCCATGCCGCTGGGACGCCCTAACTCTGGGGCCAACGTCCTGACTTTC,CASRPMPLGRPNSGANVLTF
TRBV6-2/TRBV6-3,TRBJ2-3,.,many,TGTGCCAGCAGGGCGGATACGCAGTATTTT,CASRADTQYF
TRBV20-1,TRBJ2-7,TRBD2,.,TGCAGTGCTAGTAAGCGGGAGGGGAGGGACTACGAGCAGTACTTC,CSASKREGRDYEQYF
TRBV6-2/TRBV6-3,TRBJ1-4,.,.,TGTGCCAGCAGTTACACGGCGGTCGCAACTAATGAAAAACTGTTTTTT,CASSYTAVATNEKLFF
TRBV6-5,TRBJ1-1,.,many,TGTGCCAGCAGTTACACCCCCGAGGGGAACACTGAAGCTTTCTTT,CASSYTPEGNTEAFF
TRBV6-5,TRBJ1-1,.,.,TGTGCCAGCAGTTGGAGTCAGATGAACACTGAAGCTTTCTTT,CASSWSQMNTEAFF
TRBV5-1,TRBJ2-7,TRBD2,.,TGCGCCAGCAGGGATAGCGGGGGGGGCTACGAGCAGTACTTC,CASRDSGGGYEQYF
TRBV9,TRBJ2-7,TRBD2,many,TGTGCCAGCAGCCCCCGGGTTAGCGGGGGCCCGAGCTCCTACGAGCAGTACTTC,CASSPRVSGGPSSYEQYF
TRBV29-1,TRBJ2-1,.,many,TGCAGCGTCGGCGTCAATGAGCAGTTCTTC,CSVGVNEQFF
TRBV7-2,TRBJ1-5,TRBD1,many,TGTGCCAGCAGCGACACAGGGGTAAGGAATCAGCCCCAGCATTTT,CASSDTGVRNQPQHF
TRBV19,TRBJ2-1,.,.,TGTGCCAGTAGTATGGGGTTCCGGGACGGCTCCTACAATGAGCAGTTCTTC,CASSMGFRDGSYNEQFF
TRBV4-1,TRBJ2-3,.,many,TGCGCCAGCAGCCAAGATGTCGGGAGATTGGGAGATACGCAGTATTTT,CASSQDVGRLGDTQYF
TRBV6-2/TRBV6-3,TRBJ2-1,.,many,TGTGCCAGCAGTTACACCAATGAGCAGTTCTTC,CASSYTNEQFF
TRBV6-1,TRBJ2-3,TRBD1,few,TGTGCCAGCACATCAACCCGGGACAGGGAGACAGATACGCAGTATTTT,CASTSTRDRETDTQYF
TRBV7-2,TRBJ2-3,.,.,.,CASSFYICSATSGTSTDTQYF
TRBV28,TRBJ1-2,TRBD1,many,TGTGCCAGCAGGATGGGACAGGGGAACAACTATGGCTACACCTTC,CASRMGQGNNYGYTF
TRBV4-3,TRBJ1-5,.,.,TGCGCCAGCAGCCAAACCCTCCCCCGCGGCATGATGGGATATAGCAATCAGCCCCAGCATTTT,CASSQTLPRGMMGYSNQPQHF
TRBV7-9,TRBJ1-1,TRBD1,many,TGTGCCAGCAGCTTAGGGGACAGGACTCACACTGAAGCTTTCTTT,CASSLGDRTHTEAFF
TRBV4-3,TRBJ1-1,.,few,TGCGCCAGCAGCCAAGATACAGGATCTGAGGAAGCTTCCTTT,CASSQDTGSEEASF
TRBV5-6,TRBJ2-1,TRBD2,many,TGTGCCAGCGGGACTAGCGGCTCCTACAATGAGCAGTTCTTC,CASGTSGSYNEQFF
TRBV27,TRBJ1-1,.,.,TGTGCCAGCAGTTTGGGCCGGGCTTGGGAAAGATCTGAAGCTTTCTTT,CASSLGRAWERSEAFF
TRBV19,TRBJ1-5,.,.,TGTGCCAGTAGCGACGGACTAGAATATCAGCCCCAGCATTTT,CASSDGLEYQPQHF
TRBV14,TRBJ2-6,.,.,TGTGCCAGCAGCCAACTAGAGGGGGCCAACGTCCTGACTTTC,CASSQLEGANVLTF
TRBV15,TRBJ2-6,.,.,TGTGCCACCAGCTCGACGCACACTGGGGCCAACGTCCTGACTTTC,CATSSTHTGANVLTF